This T cell receptor beta chain emerged from a study of T cell changes during pregnancy in multiple sclerosis. Profiling relied on immunoSEQ multiplex PCR, and the TCRdb table lists in-frame clones only, not all of them. The sample has roughly 85,000 clones, just over 90% seen once. Germline assignment: CDR1 KGHSH and CDR2 LQKENI. The CDR3 extends over 15 amino acids. V dropped 0 bases and J dropped 5; count of bases not matched to a gene: 3. This clonotype was obtained from a female donor with multiple sclerosis, enrolled in a pregnancy study. The chain couples TRBV18 to TRBJ2-5, with TRBD2 matching 10 bases. Sample: peripheral blood, taken in the first trimester of pregnancy. The chain's CDR3 is CASSPPGLARETQYF. The CDR3 DNA is TGTGCCAGCTCACCACCGGGACTAGCGCGGGAGACCCAGTACTTC.